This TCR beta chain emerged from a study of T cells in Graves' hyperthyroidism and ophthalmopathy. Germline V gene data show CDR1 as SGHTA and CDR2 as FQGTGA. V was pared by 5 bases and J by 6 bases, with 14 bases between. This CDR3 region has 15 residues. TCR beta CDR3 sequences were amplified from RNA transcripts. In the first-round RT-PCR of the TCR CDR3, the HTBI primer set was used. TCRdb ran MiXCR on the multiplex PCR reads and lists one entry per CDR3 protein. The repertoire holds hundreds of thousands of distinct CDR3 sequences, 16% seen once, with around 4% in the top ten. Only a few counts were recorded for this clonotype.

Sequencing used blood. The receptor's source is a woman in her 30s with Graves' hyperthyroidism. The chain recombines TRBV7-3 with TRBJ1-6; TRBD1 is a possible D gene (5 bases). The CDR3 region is CASSPTGRRNSPLHF. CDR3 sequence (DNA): TGTGCCAGCAGCCCCACGGGACGCCGTAATTCACCCCTCCACTTT. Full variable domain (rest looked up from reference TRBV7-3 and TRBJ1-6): GAGVSQTPSNKVTEKGKYVELRCDPISGHTALYWYRQSLGQGPEFLIYFQGTGAADDSGLPNDRFFAVRPEGSVSTLKIQRTERGDSAVYLCASSPTGRRNSPLHFGNGTRLTVT.